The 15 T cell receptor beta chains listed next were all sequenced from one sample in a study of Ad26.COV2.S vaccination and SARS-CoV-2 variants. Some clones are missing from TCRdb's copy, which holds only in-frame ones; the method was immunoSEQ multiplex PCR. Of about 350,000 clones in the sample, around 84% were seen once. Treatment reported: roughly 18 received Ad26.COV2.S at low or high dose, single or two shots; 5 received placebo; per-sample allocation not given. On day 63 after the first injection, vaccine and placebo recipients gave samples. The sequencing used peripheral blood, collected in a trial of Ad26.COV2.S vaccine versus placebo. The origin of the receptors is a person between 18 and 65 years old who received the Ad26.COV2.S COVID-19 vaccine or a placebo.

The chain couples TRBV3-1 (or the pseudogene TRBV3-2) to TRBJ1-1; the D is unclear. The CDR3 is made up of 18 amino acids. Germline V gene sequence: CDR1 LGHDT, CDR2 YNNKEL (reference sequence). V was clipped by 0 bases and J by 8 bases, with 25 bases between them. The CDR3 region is CASSQEALYRPMEREAFF. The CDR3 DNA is TGTGCCAGCAGCCAAGAGGCCCTCTACAGACCCATGGAAAGGGAAGCTTTCTTT.

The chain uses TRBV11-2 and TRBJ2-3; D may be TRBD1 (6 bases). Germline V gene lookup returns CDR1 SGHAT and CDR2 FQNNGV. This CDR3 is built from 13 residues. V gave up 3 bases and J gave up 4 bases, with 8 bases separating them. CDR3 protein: CASSLGASDTQYF. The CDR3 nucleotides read TGTGCCAGCAGCTTGGGGGCGTCAGATACGCAGTATTTT.

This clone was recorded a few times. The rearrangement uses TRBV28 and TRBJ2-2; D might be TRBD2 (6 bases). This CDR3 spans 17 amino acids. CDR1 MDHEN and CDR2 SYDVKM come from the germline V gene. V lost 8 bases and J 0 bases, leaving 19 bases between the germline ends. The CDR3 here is CASLSWGVPANTGELFF. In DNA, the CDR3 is TGTGCCAGCCTATCCTGGGGGGTCCCCGCGAACACCGGGGAGCTGTTTTTT. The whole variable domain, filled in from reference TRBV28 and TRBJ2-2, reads DVKVTQSSRYLVKRTGEKVFLECVQDMDHENMFWYRQDPGLGLRLIYFSYDVKMKEKGDIPEGYSVSREKKERFSLILESASTNQTSMYLCASLSWGVPANTGELFFGEGSRLTVL.

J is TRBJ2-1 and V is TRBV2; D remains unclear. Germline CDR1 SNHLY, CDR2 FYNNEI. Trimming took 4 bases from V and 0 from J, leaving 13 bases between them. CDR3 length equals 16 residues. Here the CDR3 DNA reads TGTGCCAGCAGTGTTAGGACGGCTAGCTCCTACAATGAGCAGTTCTTC. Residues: CASSVRTASSYNEQFF.

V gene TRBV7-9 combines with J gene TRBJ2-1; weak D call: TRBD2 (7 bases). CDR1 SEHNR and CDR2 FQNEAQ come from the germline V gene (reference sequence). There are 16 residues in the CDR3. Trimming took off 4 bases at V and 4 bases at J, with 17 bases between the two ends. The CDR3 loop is CASSSSRGGGYNEQFF. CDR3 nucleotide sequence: TGTGCCAGCAGCTCAAGCAGGGGAGGGGGGTACAATGAGCAGTTCTTC.

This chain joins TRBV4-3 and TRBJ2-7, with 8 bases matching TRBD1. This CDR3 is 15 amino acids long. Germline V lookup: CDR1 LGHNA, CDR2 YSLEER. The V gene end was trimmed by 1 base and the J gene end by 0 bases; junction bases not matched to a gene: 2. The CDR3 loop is CASSQGTGGSYEQYF. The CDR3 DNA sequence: TGCGCCAGCAGCCAAGGAACAGGGGGCTCCTACGAGCAGTACTTC.

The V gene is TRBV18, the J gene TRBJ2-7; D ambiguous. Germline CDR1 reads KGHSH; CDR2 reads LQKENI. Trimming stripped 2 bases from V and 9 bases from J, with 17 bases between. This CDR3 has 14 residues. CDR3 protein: CASSPERRIALQYF. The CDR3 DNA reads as TGTGCCAGCTCACCAGAGCGTCGAATTGCACTGCAGTACTTC.

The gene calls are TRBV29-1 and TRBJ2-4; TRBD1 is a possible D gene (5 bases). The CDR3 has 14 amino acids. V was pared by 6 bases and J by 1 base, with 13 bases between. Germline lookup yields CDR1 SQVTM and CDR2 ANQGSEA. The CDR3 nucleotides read TGCAGCGTAGCAGGGTTGTTGGCCAAAAACATTCAGTACTTC. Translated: CSVAGLLAKNIQYF.

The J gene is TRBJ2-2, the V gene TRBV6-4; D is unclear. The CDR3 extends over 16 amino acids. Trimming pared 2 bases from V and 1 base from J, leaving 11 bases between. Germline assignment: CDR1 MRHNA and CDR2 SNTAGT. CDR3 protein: CASSDSPNLNTGELFF. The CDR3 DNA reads TGTGCCAGCAGTGACAGTCCTAACCTGAACACCGGGGAGCTGTTTTTT.

The DNA of the CDR3 is TGTGCCAGCAGCACAACAGGGGGCGAGGGCAATCAGCCCCAGCATTTT. Its protein product is CASSTTGGEGNQPQHF. The V gene is TRBV7-2, the J gene TRBJ1-5; 9 bases fit TRBD1. Germline V gene sequence: CDR1 SGHTA, CDR2 FQGNSA. Losses at the gene ends were 5 bases for V and 2 bases for J; bases not matched to a gene: 7. The CDR3 length is 16 residues.

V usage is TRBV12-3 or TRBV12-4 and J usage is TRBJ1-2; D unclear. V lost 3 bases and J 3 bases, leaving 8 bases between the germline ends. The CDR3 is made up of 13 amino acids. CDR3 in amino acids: CASSFAPDYGYTF. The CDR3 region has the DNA TGTGCCAGCAGTTTTGCCCCTGACTATGGCTACACCTTC.

The CDR3 spells CASSPIAGTDTQYF. The CDR3 nucleotides read TGCGCCAGCAGCCCCATCGCGGGCACAGATACGCAGTATTTT. The rearrangement joins TRBV5-1 to TRBJ2-3, with D unclear. CDR1 is SGHRS and CDR2 is YFSETQ in the germline V gene. This CDR3 spans 14 amino acids. Trimming took off 4 bases at V and 1 base at J, with 10 bases between the two ends.

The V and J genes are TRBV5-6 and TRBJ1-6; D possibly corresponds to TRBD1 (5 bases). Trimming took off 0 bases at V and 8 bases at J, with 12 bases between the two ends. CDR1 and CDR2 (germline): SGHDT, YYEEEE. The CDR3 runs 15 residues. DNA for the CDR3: TGTGCCAGCAGCTTGGAAGGCAGGGAGTATTCACCCCTCCACTTT. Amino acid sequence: CASSLEGREYSPLHF. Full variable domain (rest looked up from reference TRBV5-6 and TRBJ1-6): DAGVTQSPTHLIKTRGQQVTLRCSPKSGHDTVSWYQQALGQGPQFIFQYYEEEERQRGNFPDRFSGHQFPNYSSELNVNALLLGDSALYLCASSLEGREYSPLHFGNGTRLTVT.

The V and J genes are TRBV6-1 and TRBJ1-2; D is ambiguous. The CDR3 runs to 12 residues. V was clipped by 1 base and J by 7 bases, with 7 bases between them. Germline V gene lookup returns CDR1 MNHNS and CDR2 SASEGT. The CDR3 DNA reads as TGTGCCAGCAGTGAAGTTCGGGTTGGCTACACCTTC. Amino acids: CASSEVRVGYTF.

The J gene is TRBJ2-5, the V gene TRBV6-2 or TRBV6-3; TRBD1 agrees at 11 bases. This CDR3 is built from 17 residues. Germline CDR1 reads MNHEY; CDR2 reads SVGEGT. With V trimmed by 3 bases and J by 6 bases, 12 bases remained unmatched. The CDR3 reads CASSYLGDRGSRKTQYF. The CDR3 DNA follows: TGTGCCAGCAGTTATTTGGGGGACAGGGGGTCTCGAAAGACCCAGTACTTC.